This T cell receptor beta chain was obtained from a study of T cell responses to AZD1222 COVID-19 vaccine. The CDR3 length is 17 residues. In germline, CDR1 is MNHEY, CDR2 SMNVEV (reference sequence). The V gene lost 5 bases and the J gene lost 2 bases, with 16 bases spanning the gap. This clone occurred once. What it binds is unknown. Regarding the study as a whole: Spike-specific TCR breadth and depth went up after people got two AZD1222 doses. Nearly half of unique spike-specific TCRs reportedly avoided B.1.351 and B.1.1.7 mutated regions.

Sequencing used immunoSEQ multiplex PCR; TCRdb keeps in-frame clones, though not all of them. This sample has some 99,000 clones, with roughly nine tenths found just once. This TCR derives from an adult in good health. The specimen comprised peripheral blood, sampled on day 0 of AZD1222 vaccination. The J gene is TRBJ2-6, the V gene TRBV27; D perhaps matches TRBD1 (6 bases). CDR3 nucleotide sequence: TGTGCCAGCAGTGATGGACAGCCCCTACCTGGGGCCAACGTCCTGACTTTC. Its protein product is CASSDGQPLPGANVLTF.